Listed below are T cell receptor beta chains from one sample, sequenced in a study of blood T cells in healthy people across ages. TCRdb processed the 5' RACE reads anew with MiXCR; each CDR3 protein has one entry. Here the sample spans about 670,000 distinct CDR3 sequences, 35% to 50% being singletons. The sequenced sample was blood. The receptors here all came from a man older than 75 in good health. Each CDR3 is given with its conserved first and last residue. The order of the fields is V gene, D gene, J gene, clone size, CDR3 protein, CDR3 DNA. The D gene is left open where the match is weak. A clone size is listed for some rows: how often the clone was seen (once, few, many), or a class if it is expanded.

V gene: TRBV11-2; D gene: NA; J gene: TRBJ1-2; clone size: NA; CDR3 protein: CASSLGNRGTYGYTF; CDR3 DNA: TGTGCCAGCAGCTTAGGGAACCGGGGGACTTATGGCTACACCTTC
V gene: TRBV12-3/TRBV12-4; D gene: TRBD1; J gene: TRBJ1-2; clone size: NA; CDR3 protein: CASTGQGTGYTF; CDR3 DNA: TGTGCCAGCACCGGACAGGGGACTGGCTACACCTTC
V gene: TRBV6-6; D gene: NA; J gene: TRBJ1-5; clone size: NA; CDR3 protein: CASSYPAGNNQPQHF; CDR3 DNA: TGTGCCAGCAGTTACCCCGCAGGGAACAATCAGCCCCAGCATTTT
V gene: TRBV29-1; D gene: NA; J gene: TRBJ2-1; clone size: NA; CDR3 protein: CSTFYNEQFF; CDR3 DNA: TGCAGTACTTTTTACAATGAGCAGTTCTTC
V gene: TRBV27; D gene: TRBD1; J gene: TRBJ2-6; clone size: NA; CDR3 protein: CASSPQTGTGVYSGANVLTF; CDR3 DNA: TGTGCCAGCAGTCCACAAACCGGGACAGGCGTCTACTCTGGGGCCAACGTCCTGACTTTC
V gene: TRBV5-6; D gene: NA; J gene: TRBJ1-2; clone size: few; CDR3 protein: CASSPGGSGVYGYTF; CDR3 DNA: TGTGCCAGCAGCCCCGGGGGGTCGGGAGTCTATGGCTACACCTTC
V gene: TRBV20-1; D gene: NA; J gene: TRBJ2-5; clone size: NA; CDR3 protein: CSAPLGGAGRSGAQYF; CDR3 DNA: TGCAGTGCCCCTTTAGGGGGAGCGGGGCGGAGCGGGGCCCAGTACTTC
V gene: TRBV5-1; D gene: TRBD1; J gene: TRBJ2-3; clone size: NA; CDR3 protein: CASSRAGTANTDTQYF; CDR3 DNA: TGCGCCAGCAGCCGAGCCGGGACAGCTAACACAGATACGCAGTATTTT
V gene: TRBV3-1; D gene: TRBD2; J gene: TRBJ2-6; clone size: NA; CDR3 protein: CASSHRAGVNPGANVLTF; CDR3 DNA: TGTGCCAGCAGCCATAGAGCGGGAGTTAATCCTGGGGCCAACGTCCTGACTTTC
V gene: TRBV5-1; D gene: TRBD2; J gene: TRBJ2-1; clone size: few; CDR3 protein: CASSLTSSGGANEQFF; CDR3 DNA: TGCGCCAGCAGCCTTACGTCTAGCGGGGGGGCCAATGAGCAGTTCTTC
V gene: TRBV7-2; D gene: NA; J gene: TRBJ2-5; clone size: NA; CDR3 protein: CASSLALGDGTQYF; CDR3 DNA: TGTGCCAGCAGCTTAGCGCTCGGGGATGGGACCCAGTACTTC
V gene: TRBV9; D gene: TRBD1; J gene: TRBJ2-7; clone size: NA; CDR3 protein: CASTLGTELPYEQYF; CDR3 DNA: TGTGCCAGCACCTTAGGGACAGAGCTTCCCTACGAGCAGTACTTC
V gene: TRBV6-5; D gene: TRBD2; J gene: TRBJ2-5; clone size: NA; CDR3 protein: CASSQTSWETQYF; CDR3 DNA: TGTGCCAGCAGTCAGACTAGCTGGGAGACCCAGTACTTC
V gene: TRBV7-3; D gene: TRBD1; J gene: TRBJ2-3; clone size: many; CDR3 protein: CASSPTGTGGTDTQYF; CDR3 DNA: TGTGCCAGCAGCCCTACCGGGACAGGGGGCACAGATACGCAGTATTTT
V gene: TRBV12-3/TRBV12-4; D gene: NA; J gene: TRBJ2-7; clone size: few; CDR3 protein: CASSNTGPTYNEQYF; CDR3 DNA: TGTGCCAGCAGCAATACAGGGCCCACCTACAATGAGCAGTACTTC
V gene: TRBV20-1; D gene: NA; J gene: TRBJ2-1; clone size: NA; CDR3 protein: CSAEAVVGFNEQFF; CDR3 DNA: TGCAGTGCTGAGGCGGTCGTAGGGTTCAATGAGCAGTTCTTC
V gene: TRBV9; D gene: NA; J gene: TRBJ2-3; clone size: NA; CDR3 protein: CASRPIGDTFTDTQYF; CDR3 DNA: TGTGCCAGCAGACCTATAGGAGACACATTCACAGATACGCAGTATTTT
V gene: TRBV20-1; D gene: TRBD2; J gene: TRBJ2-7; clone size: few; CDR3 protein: CSAHLTSGGYSSYEQYF; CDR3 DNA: TGCAGTGCTCACTTGACTAGCGGGGGTTACAGCTCCTACGAGCAGTACTTC
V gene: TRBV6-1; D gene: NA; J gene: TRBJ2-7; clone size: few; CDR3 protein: CASSEVRGGGSYEQYF; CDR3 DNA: TGTGCCAGCAGTGAAGTACGGGGCGGTGGCTCCTACGAGCAGTACTTC
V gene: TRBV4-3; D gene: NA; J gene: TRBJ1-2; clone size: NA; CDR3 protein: CASSQKGQMGARTGGYTF; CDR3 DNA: TGCGCCAGCAGCCAGAAGGGGCAGATGGGGGCGCGCACGGGAGGCTACACCTTC
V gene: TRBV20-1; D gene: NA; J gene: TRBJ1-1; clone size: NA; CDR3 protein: CSASVVGGTEAFF; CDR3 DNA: TGCAGTGCTAGTGTCGTCGGGGGAACTGAAGCTTTCTTT
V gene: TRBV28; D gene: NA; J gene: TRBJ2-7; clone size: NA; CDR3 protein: CASSQGRRTYEQYF; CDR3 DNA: TGTGCCAGCAGCCAAGGGCGGAGGACCTACGAGCAGTACTTC
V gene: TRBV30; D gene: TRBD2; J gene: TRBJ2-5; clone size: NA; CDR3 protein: CAGGGEETQYF; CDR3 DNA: TGTGCCGGGGGGGGGGAAGAGACCCAGTACTTC
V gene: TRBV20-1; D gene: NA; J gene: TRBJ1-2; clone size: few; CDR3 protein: CSARTDPYGYTF; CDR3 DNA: TGCAGTGCTCGGACAGACCCTTATGGCTACACCTTC
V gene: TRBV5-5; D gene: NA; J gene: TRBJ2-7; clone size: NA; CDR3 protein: CASTLERGSSYEQYF; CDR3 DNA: TGTGCCAGCACCTTAGAAAGGGGTTCCTCCTACGAGCAGTACTTC
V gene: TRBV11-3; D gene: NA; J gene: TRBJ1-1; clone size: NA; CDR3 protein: CASSLGGESEAFF; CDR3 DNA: TGTGCCAGCAGCTTAGGAGGCGAGAGTGAAGCTTTCTTT
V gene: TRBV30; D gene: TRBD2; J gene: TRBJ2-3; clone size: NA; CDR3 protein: CAWRTSGLMDTQYF; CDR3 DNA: TGTGCCTGGAGGACTAGCGGCCTCATGGATACGCAGTATTTT
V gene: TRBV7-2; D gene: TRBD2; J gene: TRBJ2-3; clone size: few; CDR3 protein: CASSSPGLAGGTSTDTQYF; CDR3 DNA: TGTGCCAGCAGCTCCCCGGGACTAGCGGGGGGCACTAGCACAGATACGCAGTATTTT
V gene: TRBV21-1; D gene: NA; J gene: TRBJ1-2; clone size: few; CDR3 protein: CASSKAEDRVDYGYTF; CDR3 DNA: TGTGCCAGCAGCAAAGCAGAGGACAGGGTTGACTATGGCTACACCTTC
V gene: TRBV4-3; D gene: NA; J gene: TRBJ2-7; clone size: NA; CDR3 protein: CASSQDLGSHNEQYF; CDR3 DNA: TGCGCCAGCAGCCAAGATCTGGGCAGTCACAATGAGCAGTACTTC
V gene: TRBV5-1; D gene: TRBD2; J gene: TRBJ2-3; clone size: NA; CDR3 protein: CASTPGTSSDTQYF; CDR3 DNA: TGCGCCAGCACCCCCGGGACTAGTTCAGATACGCAGTATTTT
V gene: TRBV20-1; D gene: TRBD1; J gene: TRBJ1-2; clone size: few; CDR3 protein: CSAPQGGLDGYTF; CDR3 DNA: TGCAGTGCCCCCCAAGGGGGCCTCGATGGCTACACCTTC
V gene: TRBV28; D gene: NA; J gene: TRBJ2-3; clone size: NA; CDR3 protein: CASRGVLRSTDTQYF; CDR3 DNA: TGTGCCAGCAGGGGAGTGTTGCGAAGCACAGATACGCAGTATTTT
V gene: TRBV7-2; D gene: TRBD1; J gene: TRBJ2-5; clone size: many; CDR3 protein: CASSLEGAGTQYF; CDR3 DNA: TGTGCCAGCAGCTTAGAGGGGGCGGGGACCCAGTACTTC
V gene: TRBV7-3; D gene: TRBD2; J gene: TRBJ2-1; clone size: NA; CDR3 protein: CASSLSGASGSWFEQFF; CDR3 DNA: TGTGCCAGCAGCTTAAGTGGGGCTAGCGGGAGTTGGTTTGAGCAGTTCTTC
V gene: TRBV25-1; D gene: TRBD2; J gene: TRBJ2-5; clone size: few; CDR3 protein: CASRGLAGEETQYF; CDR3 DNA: TGTGCCAGCAGAGGGCTAGCGGGGGAAGAGACCCAGTACTTC
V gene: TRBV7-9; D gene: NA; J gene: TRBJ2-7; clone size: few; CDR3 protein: CASSPGTSEREQYF; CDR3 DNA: TGTGCCAGCAGCCCGGGGACATCCGAAAGAGAGCAGTACTTC
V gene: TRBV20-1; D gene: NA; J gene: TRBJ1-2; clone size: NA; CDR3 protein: CSTRALPPSGYTF; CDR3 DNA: TGCAGTACTAGAGCACTGCCACCGAGTGGCTACACCTTC
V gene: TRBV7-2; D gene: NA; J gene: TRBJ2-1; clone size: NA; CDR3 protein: CASSFSQIGGGRNEQFF; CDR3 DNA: TGTGCCAGCAGCTTCAGCCAAATAGGGGGTGGGAGGAATGAGCAGTTCTTC
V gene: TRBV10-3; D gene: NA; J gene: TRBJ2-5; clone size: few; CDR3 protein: CAISPSGVQKETQYF; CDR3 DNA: TGTGCCATCAGCCCTAGTGGAGTCCAAAAAGAGACCCAGTACTTC
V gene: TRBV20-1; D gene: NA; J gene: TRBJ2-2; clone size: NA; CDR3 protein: CSATPGHMNTGELFF; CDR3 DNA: TGCAGTGCTACCCCGGGACACATGAACACCGGGGAGCTGTTTTTT
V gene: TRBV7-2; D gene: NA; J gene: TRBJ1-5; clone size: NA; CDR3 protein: CASSSYRADQPQHF; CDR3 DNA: TGTGCCAGCAGCTCGTACAGGGCCGATCAGCCCCAGCATTTT
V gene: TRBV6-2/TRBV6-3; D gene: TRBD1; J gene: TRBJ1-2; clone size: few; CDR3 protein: CASSNTGEGYTF; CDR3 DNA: TGTGCCAGCAGCAACACAGGGGAAGGCTACACCTTC
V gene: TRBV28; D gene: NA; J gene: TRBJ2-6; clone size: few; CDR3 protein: CASRVGSVRSGANVLTF; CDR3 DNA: TGTGCCAGCAGGGTTGGGTCAGTTCGCTCTGGGGCCAACGTCCTGACTTTC
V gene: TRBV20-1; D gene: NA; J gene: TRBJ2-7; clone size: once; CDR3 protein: CSARGGRADYEQYF; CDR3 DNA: TGCAGTGCTAGAGGTGGGCGGGCAGACTACGAGCAGTACTTC